These T cell receptor beta chains were read from a single sample in a study of cytomegalovirus exposure and HLA in healthy donors. The assay was immunoSEQ multiplex PCR, and TCRdb's table has in-frame clones only and misses some. This sample has about 130,000 clones, with 80% to 90% found just once. Sequences were obtained from PBMCs. All receptors derive from a male donor in good health and CMV-seropositive. The CDR3 runs from the conserved cysteine through the conserved F or W. Fields, in order: V gene, CDR3 length, J gene, CDR3 protein.

TRBV27	14	TRBJ2-5	CASSLFGSGETQYF
TRBV7-8	15	TRBJ2-4	CASSLAGTGGHSQYF
TRBV6-5	13	TRBJ2-2	CASRGANTGELFF
TRBV30	14	TRBJ1-4	CAWRAGTENEKLFF
TRBV19	12	TRBJ2-4	CASSIGRGWEYF
TRBV7-9	12	TRBJ2-7	CSSSPVPSEQYF
TRBV7-2	12	TRBJ2-7	CAITRSGYEQYF
TRBV6-1	13	TRBJ2-7	CAGGGRRAYEQYF
TRBV4-3	15	TRBJ2-5	CASSQDVMRGETQYF
TRBV4-3	15	TRBJ2-3	CASSQDKGREDTQYF
TRBV6-5	14	TRBJ2-7	CASSSTGGSYEQYF
TRBV6-1	15	TRBJ1-1	CASSPLGGDNTEAFF
TRBV5-4	15	TRBJ1-1	CASSLTGGSNTEAFF
TRBV7-9	14	TRBJ2-1	CASRQASPYNEQFF
TRBV13	14	TRBJ2-1	CASSVDRGRNEQFF
TRBV5-8	14	TRBJ1-4	CASSFPQGYEKLFF
TRBV28	14	TRBJ2-7	CASRTGGPSYEQYF
TRBV9	17	TRBJ1-2	CASSVALGAQGAGGYTF
TRBV28	14	TRBJ1-5	CASSFDRGLRPQHF
TRBV6-5	14	TRBJ1-2	CASTPGGRNYGYTF
TRBV5-5	15	TRBJ2-1	CASSSPDSGGNEQFF
TRBV19	16	TRBJ2-1	CASSIDRLAGVNEQFF
TRBV19	14	TRBJ1-4	CASRSGTGGEKLFF
TRBV19	17	TRBJ2-7	CASSPTGTGGKLYEQYF
TRBV15	13	TRBJ2-2	CATSRTYTGELFF
TRBV28	15	TRBJ1-2	CASSGSTPTNYGYTF
TRBV30	13	TRBJ1-2	CAWRGGQSSGYTF
TRBV4-2	14	TRBJ2-3	CASSLVASTDTQYF
TRBV28	16	TRBJ2-2	CASSLKWRELVGELFF
TRBV23-1	19	TRBJ2-2	CASSARRIVAGLGTGELFF
TRBV29-1	13	TRBJ1-5	CSVRDNSNQPQHF
TRBV28	19	TRBJ2-1	CASSLRSSLGAGTDNEQFF
TRBV15	13	TRBJ1-3	CATMTGAGNTIYF
TRBV25-1	15	TRBJ1-1	CASSERDRRNTEAFF
TRBV4-3	15	TRBJ2-7	CASSQDSMGGPEQYF
TRBV28	17	TRBJ2-7	CASSLVGRGTPSYEQYF
TRBV5-6	13	TRBJ1-5	CASSFTGNQPQHF
TRBV9	16	TRBJ2-2	CASSVTGQGNTGELFF